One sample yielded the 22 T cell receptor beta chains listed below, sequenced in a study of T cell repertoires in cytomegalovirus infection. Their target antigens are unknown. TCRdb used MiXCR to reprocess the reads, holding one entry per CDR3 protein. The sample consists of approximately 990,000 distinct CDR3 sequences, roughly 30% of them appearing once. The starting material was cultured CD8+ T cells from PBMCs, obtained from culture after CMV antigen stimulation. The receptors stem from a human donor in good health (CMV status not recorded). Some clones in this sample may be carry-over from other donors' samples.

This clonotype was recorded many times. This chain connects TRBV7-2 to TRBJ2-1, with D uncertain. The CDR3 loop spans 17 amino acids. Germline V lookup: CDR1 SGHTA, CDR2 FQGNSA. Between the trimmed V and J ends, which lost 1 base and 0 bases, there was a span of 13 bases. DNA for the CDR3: TGTGCCAGCAGCTTAGTAAACATTCTGAGCTCCTACAATGAGCAGTTCTTC. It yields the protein CASSLVNILSSYNEQFF.

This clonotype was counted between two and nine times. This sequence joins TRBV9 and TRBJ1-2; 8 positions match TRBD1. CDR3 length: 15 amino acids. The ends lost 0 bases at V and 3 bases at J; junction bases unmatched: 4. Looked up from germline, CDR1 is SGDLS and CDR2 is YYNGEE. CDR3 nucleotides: TGTGCCAGCAGCGTAGCAGGGGGCGTCTACTATGGCTACACCTTC. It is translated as CASSVAGGVYYGYTF.

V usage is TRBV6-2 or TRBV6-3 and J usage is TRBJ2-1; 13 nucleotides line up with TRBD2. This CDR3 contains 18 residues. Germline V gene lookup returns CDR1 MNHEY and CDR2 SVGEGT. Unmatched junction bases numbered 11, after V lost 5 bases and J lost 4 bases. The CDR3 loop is CASSTLLAGGPSYNEQFF. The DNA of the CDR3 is TGTGCCAGCAGTACCCTACTAGCGGGGGGGCCCAGTTACAATGAGCAGTTCTTC.

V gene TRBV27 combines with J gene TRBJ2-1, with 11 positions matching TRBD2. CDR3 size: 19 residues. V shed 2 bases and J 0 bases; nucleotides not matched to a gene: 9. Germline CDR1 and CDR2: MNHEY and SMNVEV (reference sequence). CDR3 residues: CASSLRASGGSSSYNEQFF. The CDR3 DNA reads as TGTGCCAGCAGTTTAAGGGCTAGCGGGGGGTCCAGCTCCTACAATGAGCAGTTCTTC.

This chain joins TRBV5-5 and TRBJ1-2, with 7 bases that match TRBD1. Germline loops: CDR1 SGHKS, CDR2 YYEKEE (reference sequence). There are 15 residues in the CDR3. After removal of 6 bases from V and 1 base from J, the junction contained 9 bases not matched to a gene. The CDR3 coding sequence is TGTGCCAGCACCACCCGACAGGGAGTTAACTATGGCTACACCTTC. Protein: CASTTRQGVNYGYTF. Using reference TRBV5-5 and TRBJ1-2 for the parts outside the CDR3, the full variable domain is DAGVTQSPTHLIKTRGQQVTLRCSPISGHKSVSWYQQVLGQGPQFIFQYYEKEERGRGNFPDRFSARQFPNYSSELNVNALLLGDSALYLCASTTRQGVNYGYTFGSGTRLTVV.

Here the CDR3 DNA reads TGTGCCAGCAGCCAACTATCCTCTATGAACACTGAAGCTTTCTTT. Residues: CASSQLSSMNTEAFF. The V gene is TRBV7-4, the J gene TRBJ1-1, with no clear D. The V and J ends lost 5 bases and 0 bases respectively, with 13 bases between them. There are 15 residues in the CDR3. Looked up from germline, CDR1 is SGHVT and CDR2 is SQSDAQ.

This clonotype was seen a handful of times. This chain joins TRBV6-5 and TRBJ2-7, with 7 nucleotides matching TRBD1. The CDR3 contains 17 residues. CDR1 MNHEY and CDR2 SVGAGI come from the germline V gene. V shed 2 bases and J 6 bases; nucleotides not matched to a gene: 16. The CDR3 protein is CASSYTLYRGPNFEQYV. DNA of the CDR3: TGTGCCAGCAGTTACACCCTTTACAGGGGCCCTAATTTCGAGCAGTACGTC.

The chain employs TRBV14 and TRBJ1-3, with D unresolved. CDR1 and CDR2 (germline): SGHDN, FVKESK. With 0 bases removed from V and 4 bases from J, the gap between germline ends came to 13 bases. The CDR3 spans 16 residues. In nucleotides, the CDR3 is TGTGCCAGCAGCCAAGATACAGACCCCCCCGGAAACACCATATATTTT. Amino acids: CASSQDTDPPGNTIYF.

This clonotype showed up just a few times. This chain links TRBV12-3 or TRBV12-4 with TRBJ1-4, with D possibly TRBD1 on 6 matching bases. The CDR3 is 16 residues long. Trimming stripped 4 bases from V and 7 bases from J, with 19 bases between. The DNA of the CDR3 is TGTGCCAGCAGTTCCTACAGGGAGAGGGAGGGTGAAAAACTGTTTTTT. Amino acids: CASSSYREREGEKLFF.

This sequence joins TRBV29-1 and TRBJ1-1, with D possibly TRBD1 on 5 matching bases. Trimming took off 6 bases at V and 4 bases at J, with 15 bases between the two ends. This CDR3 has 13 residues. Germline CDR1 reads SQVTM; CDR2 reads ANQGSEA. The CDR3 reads CSVEEGLGTEAFF. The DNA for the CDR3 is TGCAGCGTGGAGGAGGGGTTGGGCACTGAAGCTTTCTTT. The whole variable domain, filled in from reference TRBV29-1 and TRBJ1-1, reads SAVISQKPSRDICQRGTSLTIQCQVDSQVTMMFWYRQQPGQSLTLIATANQGSEATYESGFVIDKFPISRPNLTFSTLTVSNMSPEDSSIYLCSVEEGLGTEAFFGQGTRLTVV.

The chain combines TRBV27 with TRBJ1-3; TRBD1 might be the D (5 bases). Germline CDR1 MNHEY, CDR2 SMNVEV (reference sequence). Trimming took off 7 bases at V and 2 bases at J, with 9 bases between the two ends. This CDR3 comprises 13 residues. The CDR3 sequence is CASTDSTGNTIYF. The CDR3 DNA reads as TGTGCCAGCACCGACAGTACTGGAAACACCATATATTTT.

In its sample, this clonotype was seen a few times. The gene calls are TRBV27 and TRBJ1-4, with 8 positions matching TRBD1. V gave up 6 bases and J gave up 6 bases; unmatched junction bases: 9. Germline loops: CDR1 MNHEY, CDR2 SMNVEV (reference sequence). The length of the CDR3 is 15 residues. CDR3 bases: TGTGCCAGCAGACTAGAACAGGGGGGGGATGAAAAACTGTTTTTT. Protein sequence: CASRLEQGGDEKLFF. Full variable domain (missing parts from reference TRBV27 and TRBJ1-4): EAQVTQNPRYLITVTGKKLTVTCSQNMNHEYMSWYRQDPGLGLRQIYYSMNVEVTDKGDVPEGYKVSRKEKRNFPLILESPSPNQTSLYFCASRLEQGGDEKLFFGSGTQLSVL.

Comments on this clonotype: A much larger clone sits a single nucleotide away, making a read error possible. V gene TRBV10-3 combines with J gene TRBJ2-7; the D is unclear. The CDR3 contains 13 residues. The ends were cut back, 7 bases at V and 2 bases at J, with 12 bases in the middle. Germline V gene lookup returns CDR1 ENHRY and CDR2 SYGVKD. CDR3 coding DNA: TGTGCCATCAAATGGCCCACAGCCTACGAGCAGTACTTC. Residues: CAIKWPTAYEQYF.

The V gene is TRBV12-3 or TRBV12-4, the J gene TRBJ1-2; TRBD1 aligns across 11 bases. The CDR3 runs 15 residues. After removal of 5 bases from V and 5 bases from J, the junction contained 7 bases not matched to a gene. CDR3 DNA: TGTGCCAGCAGTCGAGGACAGGGGGCTGTATATGGCTACACCTTC. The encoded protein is CASSRGQGAVYGYTF.

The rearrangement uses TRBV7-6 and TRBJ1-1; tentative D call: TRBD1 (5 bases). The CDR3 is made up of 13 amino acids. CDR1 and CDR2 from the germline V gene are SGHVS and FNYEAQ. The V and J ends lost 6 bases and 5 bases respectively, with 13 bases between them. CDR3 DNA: TGTGCCAGCAGTGCTGGACAACAAACTGAAGCTTTCTTT. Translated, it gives CASSAGQQTEAFF. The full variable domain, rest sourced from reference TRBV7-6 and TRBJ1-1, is GAGVSQSPRYKVTKRGQDVALRCDPISGHVSLYWYRQALGQGPEFLTYFNYEAQQDKSGLPNDRFSAERPEGSISTLTIQRTEQRDSAMYRCASSAGQQTEAFFGQGTRLTVV.

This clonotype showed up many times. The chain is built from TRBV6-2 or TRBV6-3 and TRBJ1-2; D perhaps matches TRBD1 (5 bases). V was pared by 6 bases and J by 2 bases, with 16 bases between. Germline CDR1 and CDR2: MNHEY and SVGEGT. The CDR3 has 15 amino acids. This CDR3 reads CASRRLPDSNYGYTF. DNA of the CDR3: TGTGCCAGCAGACGCCTCCCAGACAGCAACTATGGCTACACCTTC.

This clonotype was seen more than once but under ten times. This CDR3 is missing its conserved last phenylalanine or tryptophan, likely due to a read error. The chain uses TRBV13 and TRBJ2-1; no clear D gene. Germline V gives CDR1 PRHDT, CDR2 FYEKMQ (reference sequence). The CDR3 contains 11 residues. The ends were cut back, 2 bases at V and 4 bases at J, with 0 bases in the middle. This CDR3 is CASSLYNEQFL. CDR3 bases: TGTGCCAGCAGCTTATACAATGAGCAGTTCCTC.

DNA of the CDR3: TGTGCCAGCAGCCAAGTCACGACAGGGAGCAATCAGCCCCAGCATTTT. This gives the protein CASSQVTTGSNQPQHF. This chain links TRBV14 with TRBJ1-5, with 7 nucleotides matching TRBD1. This CDR3 spans 16 amino acids. Trimming removed 1 base from V and 1 base from J; junction bases left unmatched: 4. The germline gives CDR1 SGHDN, CDR2 FVKESK.

The CDR3 here is CASSSKREFTDTQYF. In DNA, the CDR3 is TGTGCCAGCAGCTCAAAGCGGGAGTTCACAGATACGCAGTATTTT. The genes are TRBV7-4 and TRBJ2-3, with 8 bases identical to TRBD2. Germline-derived CDR1 and CDR2 are SGHVT and SQSDAQ. The CDR3 is made up of 15 amino acids. V trimming: 4 bases; J trimming: 2 bases; junction bases outside the gene matches: 5.

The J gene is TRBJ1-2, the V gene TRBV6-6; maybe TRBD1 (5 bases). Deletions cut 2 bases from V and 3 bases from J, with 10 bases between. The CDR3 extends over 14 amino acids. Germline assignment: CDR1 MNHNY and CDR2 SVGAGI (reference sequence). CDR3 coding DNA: TGTGCCAGCAGTTACGAGAGGGGAGACTATGGCTACACCTTC. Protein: CASSYERGDYGYTF.

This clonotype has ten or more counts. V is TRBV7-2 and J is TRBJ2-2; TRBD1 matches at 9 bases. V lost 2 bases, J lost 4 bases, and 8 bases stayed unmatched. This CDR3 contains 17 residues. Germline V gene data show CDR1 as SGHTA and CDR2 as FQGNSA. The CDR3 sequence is CASSLNLWDRATGELFF. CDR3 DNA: TGTGCCAGCAGCTTAAATCTCTGGGACAGGGCCACCGGGGAGCTGTTTTTT. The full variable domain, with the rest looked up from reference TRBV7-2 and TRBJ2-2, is GAGVSQSPSNKVTEKGKDVELRCDPISGHTALYWYRQSLGQGLEFLIYFQGNSAPDKSGLPSDRFSAERTGGSVSTLTIQRTQQEDSAVYLCASSLNLWDRATGELFFGEGSRLTVL.

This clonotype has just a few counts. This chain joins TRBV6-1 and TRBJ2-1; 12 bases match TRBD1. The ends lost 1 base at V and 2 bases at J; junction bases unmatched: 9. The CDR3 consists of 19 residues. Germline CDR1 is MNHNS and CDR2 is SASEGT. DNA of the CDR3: TGTGCCAGCAGTGAAGGCGGGGACAGGGGGCGAGTGACCTACAATGAGCAGTTCTTC. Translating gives CASSEGGDRGRVTYNEQFF.